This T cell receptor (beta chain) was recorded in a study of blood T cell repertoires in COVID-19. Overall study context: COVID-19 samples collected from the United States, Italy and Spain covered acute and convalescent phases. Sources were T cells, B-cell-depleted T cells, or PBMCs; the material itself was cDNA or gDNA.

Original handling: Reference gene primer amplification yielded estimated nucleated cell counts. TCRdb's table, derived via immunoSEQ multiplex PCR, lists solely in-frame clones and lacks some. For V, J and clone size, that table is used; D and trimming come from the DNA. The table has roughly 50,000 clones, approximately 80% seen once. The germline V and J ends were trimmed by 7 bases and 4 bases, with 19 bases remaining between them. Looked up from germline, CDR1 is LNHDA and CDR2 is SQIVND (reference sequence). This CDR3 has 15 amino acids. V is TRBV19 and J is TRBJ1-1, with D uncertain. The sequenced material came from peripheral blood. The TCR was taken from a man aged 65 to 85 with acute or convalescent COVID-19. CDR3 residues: CASTPFGREATEAFF. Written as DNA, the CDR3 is TGTGCCAGTACCCCATTCGGGAGGGAGGCCACTGAAGCTTTCTTT.